Sequencing of this TCR beta chain was carried out in a study of blood T cell repertoires in COVID-19. The overall study: COVID-19 samples from acute and convalescent phases originated in the United States, Italy and Spain.

J lost 8 bases, V lost 2 bases, and 0 bases had no gene match. The germline gives CDR1 ENHRY, CDR2 SYGVKD. This CDR3 comprises 12 residues. Assay used: immunoSEQ multiplex PCR; TCRdb lists only in-frame clones, some missing. The sample holds approximately 260,000 clones, approximately 88% seen once. The chain recombines TRBV10-3 with TRBJ2-1; 7 bases fit TRBD1. The source of this sequence is a woman aged 40 to 50 with acute COVID-19. Sequenced: PBMCs or T cells enriched from blood (not recorded which). The CDR3 DNA follows: TGTGCCATCAGTGAGCAGGGGGATGAGCAGTTCTTC. Amino acids: CAISEQGDEQFF.